These 30 T cell receptor beta chains originate from one sample sequenced in a study of shared clonotypes between healthy human individuals. Assay used: immunoSEQ multiplex PCR; TCRdb lists only in-frame clones, some missing. The sample consists of about 2 million clones, 95% of them appearing once. Input material: naive CD4+ T cells sorted from blood. Specified subset: CD45RA+ positively selected. These receptors came from a young man in good health.

The V and J genes are TRBV25-1 and TRBJ2-3; no clear D gene. The CDR3 spans 14 residues. Trimming took off 3 bases at V and 5 bases at J, with 12 bases between the two ends. Germline V gene sequence: CDR1 MGHDK, CDR2 SYGVNS. The CDR3 sequence: CASSDPRAGDTQYF. DNA for the CDR3: TGTGCCAGCAGTGACCCACGCGCCGGAGATACGCAGTATTTT.

V is TRBV7-9 and J is TRBJ1-2; D gene uncertain. The V gene's germline CDR1 is SEHNR and CDR2 FQNEAQ (reference sequence). The length of the CDR3 is 11 residues. Between the trimmed V and J ends, which lost 4 bases and 5 bases, there was a span of 5 bases. The CDR3 coding sequence is TGTGCCAGCAGCTACGGTTATGGCTACACCTTC. Encoded protein: CASSYGYGYTF.

This sequence joins TRBV6-1 and TRBJ1-5, with D perhaps matching TRBD1 (6 bases). The CDR3 is made up of 14 amino acids. The V end lost 1 base, the J end lost 6 bases, and 10 bases lay between the germline ends. Germline assignment: CDR1 MNHNS and CDR2 SASEGT. CDR3 DNA sequence: TGTGCCAGCAGTGAAGGGGCAGGGGTTCAGCCCCAGCATTTT. This sequence encodes CASSEGAGVQPQHF.

The chain uses TRBV6-1 and TRBJ1-6, with 7 bases matching TRBD1. The germline V gene has CDR1 MNHNS and CDR2 SASEGT. This CDR3 spans 14 amino acids. The V gene end was trimmed by 7 bases and the J gene end by 7 bases; junction bases not matched to a gene: 7. The CDR3 loop reads CASTTGASNSPLHF. The DNA for the CDR3 is TGTGCCAGCACTACAGGGGCCAGCAATTCACCCCTCCACTTT.

This rearrangement joins TRBV15 to TRBJ1-6; 8 bases are shared with TRBD1. The CDR3 consists of 13 residues. From germline, CDR1 is LNHNV and CDR2 YYDKDF (reference sequence). With 3 bases clipped from V and 9 bases from J, the junction kept 1 base outside the gene matches. The CDR3 sequence: CATSSDRGSPLHF. The CDR3 DNA reads as TGTGCCACCAGCAGCGACAGGGGTTCACCCCTCCACTTT.

About this clone: Within the sample, other DNA sequences also encode this same CDR3. The V and J genes are TRBV20-1 and TRBJ2-7; D gene uncertain. This CDR3 is built from 10 residues. Germline lookup yields CDR1 DFQATT and CDR2 SNEGSKA (reference sequence). V lost 5 bases and J 4 bases, leaving 6 bases between the germline ends. The CDR3, as DNA: TGCAGTGCTGGTGCTTACGAGCAGTACTTC. Translation gives CSAGAYEQYF.

The gene calls are TRBV6-1 and TRBJ1-1, with 7 bases that match TRBD1. The CDR3 spans 15 residues. Germline CDR1 and CDR2: MNHNS and SASEGT. V was pared by 3 bases and J by 6 bases, with 10 bases of the junction left unmatched. DNA of the CDR3: TGTGCCAGCAGTGATAAAACAGGGGTTGTCGCTGAAGCTTTCTTT. Its protein is CASSDKTGVVAEAFF.

V and J are TRBV29-1 and TRBJ1-1; no definite D call. Germline CDR1 reads SQVTM; CDR2 reads ANQGSEA. V lost 7 bases to trimming and J lost 1 base, with 10 bases between them. CDR3 length: 12 amino acids. The CDR3, as DNA: TGCAGCGGTCGGTGGGAGAACACTGAAGCTTTCTTT. Encoded protein: CSGRWENTEAFF.

V is TRBV29-1 and J is TRBJ2-5; D possibly corresponds to TRBD1 (5 bases). Per the germline V gene, CDR1 is SQVTM and CDR2 is ANQGSEA. This CDR3 spans 14 amino acids. The ends were cut back, 3 bases at V and 6 bases at J, with 17 bases in the middle. In DNA form, the CDR3 reads TGCAGCGTTGAGGGGCAGGGAAAGGGAAAGACCCAGTACTTC. This encodes CSVEGQGKGKTQYF.

This clone is a singleton in its sample. The rearrangement joins TRBV5-1 to TRBJ2-1; D is unclear. Trimming stripped 0 bases from V and 0 bases from J, with 13 bases between. This CDR3 is built from 17 residues. Looked up from germline, CDR1 is SGHRS and CDR2 is YFSETQ. CDR3 coding DNA: TGCGCCAGCAGCTTGGCTTCGTGGACGAGCTCCTACAATGAGCAGTTCTTC. Translated: CASSLASWTSSYNEQFF.

The rearrangement joins TRBV18 to TRBJ2-5; D may match TRBD1 or TRBD2 (5 bases each). This CDR3 region has 19 residues. Per germline, CDR1 KGHSH and CDR2 LQKENI. V was trimmed by 2 bases and J by 1 base, leaving 23 bases between them. In DNA, the CDR3 is TGTGCCAGCTCACCAAGTCGTCCAGGGAGAATGGGTAGCCAAGAGACCCAGTACTTC. Translating it yields CASSPSRPGRMGSQETQYF.

The CDR3 sequence: CASAPRETGKNSPLHF. The CDR3 DNA reads TGTGCCAGCGCCCCTAGGGAGACAGGGAAAAATTCACCCCTCCACTTT. The V call is TRBV5-4, the J call TRBJ1-6, with TRBD1 identical over 7 bases. Germline V lookup: CDR1 SGHNT, CDR2 YYREEE (reference sequence). The CDR3 runs to 16 residues. With V trimmed by 7 bases and J by 7 bases, 14 bases remained unmatched.

The chain recombines TRBV28 with TRBJ1-1; D ambiguous. CDR1 is MDHEN and CDR2 is SYDVKM in the germline V gene. The CDR3 length is 15 residues. V lost 2 bases, J lost 0 bases, and 10 bases lay in between. In DNA form, the CDR3 reads TGTGCCAGCAGTTTAGCTCTGGGAGTGAACACTGAAGCTTTCTTT. This sequence encodes CASSLALGVNTEAFF.

The CDR3 protein is CASSRDRGAETQYF. DNA of the CDR3: TGTGCCAGCAGCCGCGACAGGGGCGCAGAGACCCAGTACTTC. This chain links TRBV5-6 with TRBJ2-5, with 8 nucleotides matching TRBD1. Germline assignment: CDR1 SGHDT and CDR2 YYEEEE. With V trimmed by 4 bases and J by 4 bases, 6 bases remained unmatched. The CDR3 sequence is 14 residues long.

V usage is TRBV6-1 and J usage is TRBJ2-7; D not resolved. CDR3 size: 15 residues. Germline loops: CDR1 MNHNS, CDR2 SASEGT. V lost 6 bases to trimming and J lost 0 bases, with 15 bases between them. The DNA of the CDR3 is TGTGCCAGCAGGCCGAGACTGACTGTCTCCTACGAGCAGTACTTC. Translating it yields CASRPRLTVSYEQYF.

The V call is TRBV5-4, the J call TRBJ2-2; TRBD2 aligns across 10 bases. V trimming: 4 bases; J trimming: 7 bases; junction bases outside the gene matches: 7. The CDR3 is 15 residues long. Germline CDR1 SGHNT, CDR2 YYREEE (reference sequence). In DNA form, the CDR3 reads TGTGCCAGCAGCCCTCTAGCGGGGGTGGACGGGGAGCTGTTTTTT. It codes for CASSPLAGVDGELFF.

V gene TRBV9 combines with J gene TRBJ2-1; no definite D call. The CDR3 extends over 12 amino acids. V was trimmed by 1 base and J by 7 bases, leaving 6 bases between them. CDR1 and CDR2 (germline): SGDLS, YYNGEE. The chain's CDR3 is CASSVLGNEQFF. The CDR3 DNA follows: TGTGCCAGCAGCGTATTGGGGAATGAGCAGTTCTTC.

This rearrangement joins TRBV28 to TRBJ2-5, with a possible D match to TRBD2 (5 bases). The CDR3 totals 14 residues. Germline CDR1 reads MDHEN; CDR2 reads SYDVKM. Between the trimmed V and J ends, which lost 3 bases and 2 bases, there was a span of 10 bases. In DNA, the CDR3 is TGTGCCAGCAGTTTTGAGGGAGCACAAGAGACCCAGTACTTC. This sequence encodes CASSFEGAQETQYF.

The rearrangement uses TRBV4-1 and TRBJ2-3; D remains unclear. V lost 0 bases and J 2 bases, leaving 12 bases between the germline ends. CDR1 MGHRA and CDR2 YSYEKL come from the germline V gene. CDR3 length equals 16 residues. CDR3 bases: TGCGCCAGCAGCCAAGATAAGGGATACTACACAGATACGCAGTATTTT. It is translated as CASSQDKGYYTDTQYF.

Remarks on this clone: Other DNA sequences in this specimen translate into the identical CDR3. This rearrangement joins TRBV6-5 to TRBJ1-3; TRBD1 matches at 7 bases. The junction had 3 bases not matched to a gene; V was cut back by 6 bases and J by 4 bases. This CDR3 spans 13 amino acids. CDR1 and CDR2 (germline): MNHEY, SVGAGI. The chain's CDR3 is CASSRDSGNTIYF. CDR3 sequence (DNA): TGTGCCAGCAGCCGGGACAGCGGAAACACCATATATTTT.

The gene calls are TRBV10-3 and TRBJ2-2; no definite D call. Germline loops: CDR1 ENHRY, CDR2 SYGVKD. The CDR3 is 12 residues long. V lost 10 bases to trimming and J lost 5 bases, with 11 bases between them. CDR3 bases: TGTGCCACCAACGAGTGGACCGGGGAGCTGTTTTTT. It translates to CATNEWTGELFF.

V usage is TRBV15 and J usage is TRBJ2-1; TRBD2 aligns across 10 bases. Per germline, CDR1 LNHNV and CDR2 YYDKDF (reference sequence). The CDR3 extends over 17 amino acids. V dropped 5 bases and J dropped 5; count of bases not matched to a gene: 12. CDR3 loop: CATSDSLLAGMNNEQFF. CDR3 sequence (DNA): TGTGCCACCAGCGATTCTCTACTAGCGGGGATGAACAATGAGCAGTTCTTC.

J is TRBJ1-2 and V is TRBV19, with 7 bases matching TRBD1. V dropped 5 bases and J dropped 0; count of bases not matched to a gene: 12. The CDR3 is 17 amino acids. Germline-derived CDR1 and CDR2 are LNHDA and SQIVND (reference sequence). The CDR3 protein is CASSSSPVDRPNYGYTF. Written as DNA, the CDR3 is TGTGCCAGTAGTTCCAGCCCGGTGGACAGGCCTAACTATGGCTACACCTTC. Full variable domain (missing parts from reference TRBV19 and TRBJ1-2): DGGITQSPKYLFRKEGQNVTLSCEQNLNHDAMYWYRQDPGQGLRLIYYSQIVNDFQKGDIAEGYSVSREKKESFPLTVTSAQKNPTAFYLCASSSSPVDRPNYGYTFGSGTRLTVV.

The V gene is TRBV19, the J gene TRBJ1-1, with D maybe TRBD1 (6 bases). Germline CDR1 LNHDA, CDR2 SQIVND (reference sequence). The V gene lost 6 bases and the J gene lost 8 bases, with 19 bases spanning the gap. The CDR3 consists of 14 residues. In DNA, the CDR3 is TGTGCCAGTAGCAAGACAGGAACACTGTGGGAAGCTTTCTTT. Encoded protein: CASSKTGTLWEAFF.

The table lists this clone with a count of one. The chain uses TRBV9 and TRBJ2-3; D may be TRBD2 (5 bases). Germline V gene lookup returns CDR1 SGDLS and CDR2 YYNGEE. Trimming took off 1 base at V and 0 bases at J, with 12 bases between the two ends. This CDR3 is built from 16 residues. The CDR3 coding sequence is TGTGCCAGCAGCGTATTGGACTTACGGAGCACAGATACGCAGTATTTT. Its translation: CASSVLDLRSTDTQYF. The full variable domain, its missing parts supplied by reference TRBV9 and TRBJ2-3, is DSGVTQTPKHLITATGQRVTLRCSPRSGDLSVYWYQQSLDQGLQFLIQYYNGEERAKGNILERFSAQQFPDLHSELNLSSLELGDSALYFCASSVLDLRSTDTQYFGPGTRLTVL.

The chain is built from TRBV2 and TRBJ1-5; D call uncertain. Looked up from germline, CDR1 is SNHLY and CDR2 is FYNNEI. Trimming stripped 1 base from V and 7 bases from J, with 8 bases between. This CDR3 is 13 amino acids long. The CDR3 nucleotides read TGTGCCAGCAGTGAAGAAGAGCAACAGCCCCAGCATTTT. As protein: CASSEEEQQPQHF.

The rearrangement uses TRBV11-2 and TRBJ1-1; D gene ambiguous. V was shortened by 3 bases and J by 10 bases, with 12 bases between the two germline ends. Germline values: CDR1 SGHAT, CDR2 FQNNGV. The CDR3 consists of 12 residues. This chain's CDR3 is CASSFSGIGAFF. The DNA for the CDR3 is TGTGCCAGCAGCTTTAGCGGGATCGGAGCTTTCTTT. Using reference TRBV11-2 and TRBJ1-1 for the parts outside the CDR3, the full variable domain is EAGVAQSPRYKIIEKRQSVAFWCNPISGHATLYWYQQILGQGPKLLIQFQNNGVVDDSQLPKDRFSAERLKGVDSTLKIQPAKLEDSAVYLCASSFSGIGAFFGQGTRLTVV.

Worth noting for this clone: This specimen includes other DNA sequences encoding the same CDR3. This chain uses TRBV10-3 with TRBJ1-4; D uncertain. V lost 3 bases, J lost 4 bases, and 3 bases lay in between. This CDR3 region has 12 residues. Germline-derived CDR1 and CDR2 are ENHRY and SYGVKD. For the CDR3, the DNA is TGTGCCATCAGTGATGGTAATGAAAAACTGTTTTTT. As protein: CAISDGNEKLFF.

This clone was seen once. CDR3 coding DNA: TGTGCCATCAGTGTAGTCCGGGGAGCTAACTATGGCTACACCTTC. It is translated as CAISVVRGANYGYTF. The rearrangement joins TRBV10-3 to TRBJ1-2, with no clear D. The CDR3 is 15 amino acids. V was cut by 4 bases and J by 0 bases, with 12 bases left in between. The germline CDR1 and CDR2 sequences are ENHRY and SYGVKD.

The rearrangement uses TRBV2 and TRBJ2-4; no clear D gene. Trimming took 9 bases from V and 4 from J, leaving 13 bases between them. The CDR3 runs 13 residues. CDR1 is SNHLY and CDR2 is FYNNEI in the germline V gene. Here the CDR3 DNA reads TGTGCCAGTGCAGACACCGCGAAAAACATTCAGTACTTC. Its protein product is CASADTAKNIQYF.